This entry lists 26 T cell receptor beta chains sequenced from one sample in a study of blood T cell repertoires in COVID-19. Clones were sequenced by immunoSEQ multiplex PCR, and TCRdb holds only the in-frame ones, with some missing. The sample lists 350,000 to 550,000 clones; roughly 89% were seen once. Material for sequencing was peripheral blood. Receptors originate from a woman under 40 with acute or convalescent COVID-19.

This chain connects TRBV3-1 (or the pseudogene TRBV3-2) to TRBJ2-7, with a possible D match to TRBD1 (5 bases). The CDR3 runs to 13 residues. CDR1 and CDR2 from the germline V gene are LGHDT and YNNKEL (reference sequence). Between the trimmed V and J ends, which lost 8 bases and 0 bases, there was a span of 11 bases. CDR3 amino acids: CASSRASSYEQYF. DNA of the CDR3: TGTGCCAGCTCCAGGGCGAGCTCCTACGAGCAGTACTTC.

V is TRBV9 and J is TRBJ2-7; the D gene is possibly TRBD1 (5 bases). Per germline, CDR1 SGDLS and CDR2 YYNGEE. Trimming pared 0 bases from V and 5 bases from J, leaving 15 bases between. This CDR3 spans 15 amino acids. The CDR3 spells CASSVVGRASDEQYF. The CDR3 DNA sequence: TGTGCCAGCAGCGTAGTAGGCAGGGCATCCGACGAGCAGTACTTC.

The V gene is TRBV2, the J gene TRBJ2-7; 9 bases align to TRBD1. Germline CDR1 reads SNHLY; CDR2 reads FYNNEI. J lost 3 bases, V lost 7 bases, and 7 bases had no gene match. The CDR3 loop spans 14 amino acids. The CDR3 DNA reads TGTGCCAGCACCTCACAGGGGGCTTTCTACGAGCAGTACTTC. Translation: CASTSQGAFYEQYF.

This rearrangement joins TRBV3-1 (or the pseudogene TRBV3-2) to TRBJ2-5; D is perhaps TRBD2 (6 bases). The CDR3 sequence is 15 residues long. V was shortened by 3 bases and J by 2 bases, with 13 bases between the two germline ends. Germline V gives CDR1 LGHDT, CDR2 YNNKEL (reference sequence). The chain's CDR3 is CASSHFWRGQETQYF. The CDR3 coding sequence is TGTGCCAGCAGCCATTTCTGGAGGGGACAAGAGACCCAGTACTTC.

This clone was counted a single time. The chain is built from TRBV28 and TRBJ2-7, with 9 bases aligning to TRBD2. Unmatched junction bases numbered 6, after V lost 4 bases and J lost 2 bases. The CDR3 covers 15 residues. Germline V gives CDR1 MDHEN, CDR2 SYDVKM. CDR3 DNA: TGTGCCAGCAGTTCCCAGCGGGGGGTTACCTACGAGCAGTACTTC. Translation: CASSSQRGVTYEQYF.

The count of this clone is one. The V call is TRBV2, the J call TRBJ2-1, with TRBD2 as a possible D gene (6 bases). Between the trimmed V and J ends, which lost 8 bases and 4 bases, there was a span of 15 bases. Per the germline V gene, CDR1 is SNHLY and CDR2 is FYNNEI. The CDR3 consists of 14 residues. The CDR3 region is CASLKTRQYNEQFF. The CDR3, as DNA: TGTGCCAGCTTAAAGACTAGACAATACAATGAGCAGTTCTTC.

The chain joins TRBV5-5 to TRBJ1-3; no clear D gene. Trimming shortened V by 1 base and J by 0 bases, and 8 bases separated the two germline ends. Per germline, CDR1 SGHKS and CDR2 YYEKEE (reference sequence). This CDR3 comprises 15 residues. The CDR3 DNA sequence: TGTGCCAGCAGCTTGTCCTGGGCCTCTGGAAACACCATATATTTT. Translation gives CASSLSWASGNTIYF. The entire variable domain, with the rest obtained from reference TRBV5-5 and TRBJ1-3, is as follows: DAGVTQSPTHLIKTRGQQVTLRCSPISGHKSVSWYQQVLGQGPQFIFQYYEKEERGRGNFPDRFSARQFPNYSSELNVNALLLGDSALYLCASSLSWASGNTIYFGEGSWLTVV.

This chain joins TRBV7-3 and TRBJ2-1; 7 nucleotides agree with TRBD2. Germline-derived CDR1 and CDR2 are SGHTA and FQGTGA. CDR3 length: 12 amino acids. The V gene end was trimmed by 6 bases and the J gene end by 10 bases; junction bases not matched to a gene: 6. The DNA of the CDR3 is TGTGCCAGCAGGTCAGCCGGGGGGGAGCAGTTCTTC. It yields the protein CASRSAGGEQFF.

The count of this clone is one. The chain joins TRBV28 to TRBJ2-1; 9 bases agree with TRBD2. The CDR3 sequence is 11 residues long. Germline values: CDR1 MDHEN, CDR2 SYDVKM. Unmatched junction bases numbered 2, after V lost 11 bases and J lost 6 bases. The chain's CDR3 is CAVAGVNEQFF. In nucleotides, the CDR3 is TGTGCCGTAGCGGGGGTCAATGAGCAGTTCTTC.

The V and J genes are TRBV30 and TRBJ2-5; 8 bases line up with TRBD1. Germline CDR1 reads GTSNPN; CDR2 reads SVGIG (reference sequence). Trimming removed 3 bases from V and 4 bases from J; junction bases left unmatched: 4. The CDR3 consists of 13 residues. CDR3 sequence: CAWRRDRRETQYF. CDR3 DNA: TGTGCCTGGAGGCGGGACAGGCGAGAGACCCAGTACTTC.

Worth noting for this clone: Different DNA sequences within this sample yield the same CDR3. V is TRBV5-1 and J is TRBJ1-4; 8 bases map to TRBD1. From germline, CDR1 is SGHRS and CDR2 YFSETQ. This CDR3 region has 15 residues. The V gene end was trimmed by 5 bases and the J gene end by 2 bases; junction bases not matched to a gene: 5. For the CDR3, the DNA is TGCGCCAGCAGAGAAAGACAGGGGACTAATGAAAAACTGTTTTTT. Protein: CASRERQGTNEKLFF.

The chain is built from TRBV7-8 and TRBJ2-1; 7 bases fit TRBD2. The CDR3 extends over 15 amino acids. The trim removed 5 bases at V and 6 bases at J, leaving 10 bases unmatched. CDR1 and CDR2 from the germline V gene are SGHVS and FQNEAQ. CDR3 amino acids: CASSPERGYGNEQFF. The CDR3 DNA follows: TGTGCCAGCAGCCCTGAGCGGGGATATGGCAATGAGCAGTTCTTC.

The chain employs TRBV6-6 and TRBJ2-7; 8 nucleotides line up with TRBD1. Germline CDR1 reads MNHNY; CDR2 reads SVGAGI (reference sequence). The CDR3 totals 14 residues. V gave up 5 bases and J gave up 3 bases; unmatched junction bases: 6. Written as DNA, the CDR3 is TGTGCCAGCAGTACGCGGACAGGGAGCTACGAGCAGTACTTC. It encodes CASSTRTGSYEQYF.

The chain is built from TRBV6-2 or TRBV6-3 and TRBJ1-5, with D hard to call. Germline CDR1 and CDR2: MNHEY and SVGEGT. The CDR3 runs to 15 residues. V shed 2 bases and J shed 2 bases, with 10 bases lying between them. As DNA, the CDR3 is TGTGCCAGCAGTTACGAGGTTGAGGGCAATCAGCCCCAGCATTTT. Translation gives CASSYEVEGNQPQHF.

This clone was counted once. The chain links TRBV14 to TRBJ2-2; tentative D call: TRBD2 (5 bases). This CDR3 comprises 14 residues. Trimming took off 0 bases at V and 4 bases at J, with 6 bases between the two ends. From germline, CDR1 is SGHDN and CDR2 FVKESK. The CDR3 spells CASSQEAGTGELFF. The CDR3 DNA follows: TGTGCCAGCAGCCAAGAGGCGGGCACCGGGGAGCTGTTTTTT.

In nucleotides, the CDR3 is TGTGCCAGCAGTCAGATGGATACGCAGTATTTT. It yields the protein CASSQMDTQYF. The chain is built from TRBV6-5 and TRBJ2-3; D remains ambiguous. CDR1 and CDR2 (germline): MNHEY, SVGAGI. The CDR3 covers 11 residues. The V and J ends lost 5 bases and 6 bases respectively, with 6 bases between them.

This sequence joins TRBV25-1 and TRBJ1-1, with 8 bases fitting TRBD1. The germline gives CDR1 MGHDK, CDR2 SYGVNS. Losses at the gene ends were 2 bases for V and 5 bases for J; bases not matched to a gene: 4. CDR3 length: 14 amino acids. CDR3 amino acids: CASSETGGDTEAFF. Here the CDR3 DNA reads TGTGCCAGCAGTGAAACAGGGGGAGATACTGAAGCTTTCTTT.

V and J are TRBV20-1 and TRBJ2-3, with D perhaps matching TRBD1 (5 bases). V was shortened by 3 bases and J by 1 base, with 17 bases between the two germline ends. The CDR3 consists of 16 residues. Germline CDR1 DFQATT, CDR2 SNEGSKA (reference sequence). CDR3 protein: CSASEQVGEGTDTQYF. The CDR3 DNA reads TGCAGTGCTAGTGAACAGGTCGGTGAAGGCACAGATACGCAGTATTTT.

This chain connects TRBV5-6 to TRBJ2-7; 11 bases agree with TRBD1. Trimming removed 2 bases from V and 6 bases from J; junction bases left unmatched: 10. The CDR3 totals 16 residues. CDR1 SGHDT and CDR2 YYEEEE come from the germline V gene. CDR3 coding DNA: TGTGCCAGCAGCTTCGACGGACAGGGGGCTCCCCGCGAGCAGTACTTC. Amino acid sequence: CASSFDGQGAPREQYF.

The J gene is TRBJ1-4, the V gene TRBV5-1; possible D gene TRBD1, 6 bases. Germline lookup yields CDR1 SGHRS and CDR2 YFSETQ. Trimming took 4 bases from V and 0 from J, leaving 16 bases between them. The CDR3 is 17 amino acids. The CDR3 nucleotides are TGCGCCAGCAGCCCCGGGACAACCGCTGCAACTAATGAAAAACTGTTTTTT. Translating gives CASSPGTTAATNEKLFF.

The gene calls are TRBV9 and TRBJ2-2; 10 bases align to TRBD1. Germline V gives CDR1 SGDLS, CDR2 YYNGEE. V lost 4 bases and J lost 3; bases outside the gene matches: 6. The CDR3 has 16 amino acids. CDR3 sequence reads: CASSKGTGVHTGELFF. The CDR3 coding sequence is TGTGCCAGCAGCAAAGGGACAGGGGTCCACACCGGGGAGCTGTTTTTT.

The chain combines TRBV4-2 with TRBJ2-1; 10 bases fit TRBD2. Germline loops: CDR1 LGHNA, CDR2 YNFKEQ. The ends lost 1 base at V and 9 bases at J; junction bases unmatched: 6. The CDR3 consists of 15 residues. The CDR3 sequence is CASSQGVAGGSEQFF. The DNA of the CDR3 is TGTGCCAGCAGCCAAGGAGTAGCGGGGGGTTCTGAGCAGTTCTTC.

The V gene is TRBV7-3, the J gene TRBJ1-1; weak D call: TRBD1 (5 bases). Trimming took 10 bases from V and 1 from J, leaving 13 bases between them. Germline CDR1 and CDR2: SGHTA and FQGTGA. The CDR3 is 13 residues long. The CDR3 coding sequence is TGTGCCACCTCACCAACAGGGAACACTGAAGCTTTCTTT. This encodes CATSPTGNTEAFF.

The chain has TRBV19 and TRBJ1-6, with TRBD1 as a possible D gene (6 bases). V lost 3 bases and J lost 0, with 12 bases in between. CDR1 and CDR2 (germline): LNHDA, SQIVND (reference sequence). This CDR3 contains 17 residues. The CDR3 sequence is CASSIRQGSSYNSPLHF. The CDR3 bases are TGTGCCAGTAGTATTAGGCAGGGGAGCTCCTATAATTCACCCCTCCACTTT.

This clone was counted a few times. The V call is TRBV5-1, the J call TRBJ1-5, with D unresolved. V was trimmed by 0 bases and J by 6 bases, leaving 7 bases between them. CDR3 length equals 13 residues. Germline V gene sequence: CDR1 SGHRS, CDR2 YFSETQ. This CDR3 is CASSLGQVQPQHF. The CDR3 nucleotides read TGCGCCAGCAGCTTGGGGCAGGTTCAGCCCCAGCATTTT.

This clone has at least ten counts. The chain joins TRBV12-3 or TRBV12-4 to TRBJ2-1; D perhaps matches TRBD2 (5 bases). V lost 5 bases and J lost 9, with 14 bases in between. This CDR3 has 13 residues. The CDR3 DNA reads TGTGCCAGCAGTACCACCCCAGAGGGTGAGCAGTTCTTC. As protein: CASSTTPEGEQFF.